This entry is about one T cell receptor (beta chain). Its target is not known. Blood was collected once per donor into heparin, averaging around 0.11 L. Staining for CD45RO/CCR7/CD25/CD127/CD95/CD27 allowed sorting of CD4+ naive, central memory, regulatory and stem cell-like memory cells. Germline V gives CDR1 SGHTA, CDR2 FQGNSA. The CDR3 covers 12 residues. The germline V and J ends were trimmed by 8 bases and 2 bases, with 8 bases remaining between them. What was sequenced were expressed TCRB transcripts, since all of the isolated RNA had been reverse transcribed. The data were produced by immunoSEQ multiplex PCR, yet TCRdb's version contains in-frame clones alone and is incomplete. The table has 200,000 to 250,000 clones, 55% to 70% seen once; the top ten hold about 0.05%. The data stem from a study of beta chain features in type 1 diabetes. Regarding the study as a whole: A pattern of fewer insertions and more deletions at VDJ junctions was seen in type 1 diabetes patients. Healthy donors had naive, central memory and Treg TCRB repertoires that appeared less similar than those seen among patients.

V is TRBV7-2 and J is TRBJ2-3; no reliable D call. The sequencing input was naive CD4+ T cells from blood. The sequence derives from a man aged 25 to 45 in good health. CDR3 sequence: CASCGYTDTQYF. CDR3 DNA sequence: TGTGCCAGCTGTGGATACACAGATACGCAGTATTTT.